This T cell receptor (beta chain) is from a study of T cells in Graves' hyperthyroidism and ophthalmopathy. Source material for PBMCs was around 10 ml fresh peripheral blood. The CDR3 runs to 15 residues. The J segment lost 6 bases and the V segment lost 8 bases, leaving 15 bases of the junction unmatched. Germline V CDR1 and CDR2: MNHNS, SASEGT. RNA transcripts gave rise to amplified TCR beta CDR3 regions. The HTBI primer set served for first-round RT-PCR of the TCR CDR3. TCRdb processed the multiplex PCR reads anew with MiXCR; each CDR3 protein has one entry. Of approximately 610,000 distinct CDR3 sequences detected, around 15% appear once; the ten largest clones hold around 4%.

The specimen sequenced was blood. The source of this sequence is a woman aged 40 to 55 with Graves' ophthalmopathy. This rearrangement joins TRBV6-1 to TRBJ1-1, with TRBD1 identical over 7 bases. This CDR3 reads CASAPFFGQVSEAFF. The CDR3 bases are TGTGCCAGCGCTCCCTTTTTTGGACAGGTCTCTGAAGCTTTCTTT.